This record concerns one T cell receptor (beta chain) sequence. The antigen is not known. The data originate from a study of cytomegalovirus exposure and HLA in healthy donors. Study findings and constraints: On later analysis, the bulk of CMV-associated TCR beta chains appeared to be HLA-restricted. In terms of immune exposure information, only CMV serostatus was available.

PCR primers comprised 60 Vbeta and 13 Jbeta primers. The repertoire was sequenced with immunoSEQ multiplex PCR; TCRdb's copy has only in-frame clones and lacks some. The data contain about 150,000 clones, about 75% of them seen just once; the ten biggest clones take up 11%. V lost 7 bases to trimming and J lost 0 bases, with 16 bases between them. The germline V gene has CDR1 LNHDA and CDR2 SQIVND (reference sequence). This CDR3 is built from 16 residues. This receptor was identified in a man between 18 and 29 years old in good health and CMV-seropositive. Sample: PBMCs. The V call is TRBV19, the J call TRBJ1-5; D uncertain. The CDR3 DNA reads as TGTGCCAGTAAGAGGCAGCCTAACTATAGCAATCAGCCCCAGCATTTT. Amino acids: CASKRQPNYSNQPQHF.